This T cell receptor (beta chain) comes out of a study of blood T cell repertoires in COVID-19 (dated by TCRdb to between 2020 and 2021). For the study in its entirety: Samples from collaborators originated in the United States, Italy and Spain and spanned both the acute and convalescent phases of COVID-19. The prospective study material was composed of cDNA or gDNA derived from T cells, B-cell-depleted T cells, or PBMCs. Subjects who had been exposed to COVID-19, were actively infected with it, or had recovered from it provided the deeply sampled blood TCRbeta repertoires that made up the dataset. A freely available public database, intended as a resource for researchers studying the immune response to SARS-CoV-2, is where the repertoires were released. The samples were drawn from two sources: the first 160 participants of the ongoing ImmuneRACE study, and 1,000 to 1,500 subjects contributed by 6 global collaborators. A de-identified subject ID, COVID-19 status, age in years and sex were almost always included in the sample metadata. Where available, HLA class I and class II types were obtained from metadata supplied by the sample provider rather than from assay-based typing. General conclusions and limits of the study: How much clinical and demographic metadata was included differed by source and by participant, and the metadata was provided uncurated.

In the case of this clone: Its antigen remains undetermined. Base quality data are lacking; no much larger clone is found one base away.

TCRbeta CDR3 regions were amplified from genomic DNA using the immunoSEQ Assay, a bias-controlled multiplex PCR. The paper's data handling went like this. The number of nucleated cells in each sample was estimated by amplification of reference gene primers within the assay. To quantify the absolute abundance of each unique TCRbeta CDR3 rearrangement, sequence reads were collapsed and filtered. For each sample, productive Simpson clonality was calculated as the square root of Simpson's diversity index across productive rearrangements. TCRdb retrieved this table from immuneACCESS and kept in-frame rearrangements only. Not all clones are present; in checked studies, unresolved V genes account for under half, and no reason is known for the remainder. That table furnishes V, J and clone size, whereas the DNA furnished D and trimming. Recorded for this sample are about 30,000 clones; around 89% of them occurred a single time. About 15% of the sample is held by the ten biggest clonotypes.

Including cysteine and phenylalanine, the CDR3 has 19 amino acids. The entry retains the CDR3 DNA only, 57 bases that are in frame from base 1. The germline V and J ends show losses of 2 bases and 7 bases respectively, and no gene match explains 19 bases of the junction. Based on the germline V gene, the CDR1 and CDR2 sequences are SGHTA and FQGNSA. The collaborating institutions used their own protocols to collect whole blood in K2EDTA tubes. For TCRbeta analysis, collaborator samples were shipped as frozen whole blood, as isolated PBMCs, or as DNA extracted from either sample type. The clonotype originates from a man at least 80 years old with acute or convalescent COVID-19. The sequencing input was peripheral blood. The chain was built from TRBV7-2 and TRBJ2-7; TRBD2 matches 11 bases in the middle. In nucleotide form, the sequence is TGTGCCAGCAGCTTAAGGCCCAAAATAGCGGGGGGGGCACGAGGAGAGCAGTACTTC. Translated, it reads CASSLRPKIAGGARGEQYF.